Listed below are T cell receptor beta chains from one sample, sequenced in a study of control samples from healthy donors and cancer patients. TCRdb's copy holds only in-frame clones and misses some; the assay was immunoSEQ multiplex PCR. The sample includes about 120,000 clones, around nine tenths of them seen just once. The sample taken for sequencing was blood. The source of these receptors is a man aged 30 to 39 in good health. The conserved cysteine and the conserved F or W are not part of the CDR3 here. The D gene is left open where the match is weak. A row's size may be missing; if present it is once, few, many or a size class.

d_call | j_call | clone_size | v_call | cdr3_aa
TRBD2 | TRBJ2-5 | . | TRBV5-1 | ASSMGLAVGETQY
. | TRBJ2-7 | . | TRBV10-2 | ASGDGFEQY
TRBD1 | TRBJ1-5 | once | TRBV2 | ASSTGELAQPQH
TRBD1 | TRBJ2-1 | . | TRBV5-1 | ASRSLTGIVNNEQF
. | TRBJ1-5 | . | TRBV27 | ASSQGRNQPQH
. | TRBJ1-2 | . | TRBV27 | ASSFSGEGGYT
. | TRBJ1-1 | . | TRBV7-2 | ASSLTVVIMRNTEAF
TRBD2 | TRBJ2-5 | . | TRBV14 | ASSQDSAGPGETQY
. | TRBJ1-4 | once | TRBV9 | ASTGRGEKLF
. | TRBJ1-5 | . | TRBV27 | ASSPRGGRGNQPQH
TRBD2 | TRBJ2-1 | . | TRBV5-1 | ASSFSSGGHNEQF
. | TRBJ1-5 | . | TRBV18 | ASSPQVNQPQH
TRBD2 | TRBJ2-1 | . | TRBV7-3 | ASSKTSGLYNEQF
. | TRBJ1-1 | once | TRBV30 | AWGVGAHTEAF
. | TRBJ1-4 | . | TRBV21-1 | ASSTWAQTNEKLF
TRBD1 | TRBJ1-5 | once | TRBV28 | ASSWTGGNQPQH
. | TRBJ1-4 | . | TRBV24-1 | ATSDSRRTGEKLF
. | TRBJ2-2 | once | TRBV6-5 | ASSYYSRNGELF
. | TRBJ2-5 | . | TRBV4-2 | ASSQGGAGETQY
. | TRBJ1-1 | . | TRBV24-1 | ATSDRQSSSTEAF
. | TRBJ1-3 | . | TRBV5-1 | ASSLGTDTTIY
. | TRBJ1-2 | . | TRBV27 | ASSLGQGGGYT
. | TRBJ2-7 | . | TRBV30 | AWGGGNEQY
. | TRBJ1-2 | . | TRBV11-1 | ASSSTTGPHYGYT
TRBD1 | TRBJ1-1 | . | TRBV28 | ASNRQGTNTEAF
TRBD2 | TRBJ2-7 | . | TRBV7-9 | ASSPPPSGGAREQY
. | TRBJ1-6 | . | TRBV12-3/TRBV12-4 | ASSARQNSPLH
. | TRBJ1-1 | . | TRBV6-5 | ASSLFWDKFTEAF
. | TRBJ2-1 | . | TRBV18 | ASSPGGRVSYNEQF
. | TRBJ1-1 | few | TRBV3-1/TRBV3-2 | ASSQDRAVGGRTEAF
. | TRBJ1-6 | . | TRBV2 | ASSGRIGSPLH
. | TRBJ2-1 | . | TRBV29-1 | SVAEGGVYNEQF
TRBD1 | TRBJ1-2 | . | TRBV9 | VSQGDYGYT
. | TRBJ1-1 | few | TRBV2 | ASREWNTEAF
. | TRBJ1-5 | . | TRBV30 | AWSHYSRGQPQH
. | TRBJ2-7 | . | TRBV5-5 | ASSLADQGTYEQY
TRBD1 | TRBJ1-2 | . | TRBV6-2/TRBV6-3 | ASSRGQGANFRNGYT
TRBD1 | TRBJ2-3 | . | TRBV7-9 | ASSLDLGQVTDTQY
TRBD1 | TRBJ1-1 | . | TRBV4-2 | ASSLGEGQDTEAF
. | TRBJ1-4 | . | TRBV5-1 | ASSLAGLGGTNEKLF
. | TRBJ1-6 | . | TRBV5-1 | ASSWEGPHNSPLH